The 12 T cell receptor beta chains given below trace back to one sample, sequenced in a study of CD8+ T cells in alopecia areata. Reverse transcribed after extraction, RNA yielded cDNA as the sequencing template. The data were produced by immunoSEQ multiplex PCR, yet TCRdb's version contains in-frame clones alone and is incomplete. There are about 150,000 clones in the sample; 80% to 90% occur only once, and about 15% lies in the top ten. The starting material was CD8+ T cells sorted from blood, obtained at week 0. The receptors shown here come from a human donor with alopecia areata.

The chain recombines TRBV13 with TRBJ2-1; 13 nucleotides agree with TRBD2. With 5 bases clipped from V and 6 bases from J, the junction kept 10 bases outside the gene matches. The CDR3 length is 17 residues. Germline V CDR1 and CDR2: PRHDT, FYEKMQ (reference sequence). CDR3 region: CASSPSLGTSGINEQFF. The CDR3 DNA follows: TGTGCCAGCAGCCCAAGCCTCGGGACTAGCGGGATCAATGAGCAGTTCTTC.

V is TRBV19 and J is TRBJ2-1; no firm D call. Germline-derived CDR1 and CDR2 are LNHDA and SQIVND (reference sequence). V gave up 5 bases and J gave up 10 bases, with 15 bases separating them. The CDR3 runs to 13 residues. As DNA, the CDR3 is TGTGCCAGTAGTGGAAGGGCCTCGTGGGAGCAGTTCTTC. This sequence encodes CASSGRASWEQFF.

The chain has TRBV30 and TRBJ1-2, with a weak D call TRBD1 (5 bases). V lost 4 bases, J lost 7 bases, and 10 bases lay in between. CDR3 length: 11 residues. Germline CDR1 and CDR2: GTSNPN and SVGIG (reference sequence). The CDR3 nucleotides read TGTGCCTGGAACCAGGGACTTGGCTACACCTTC. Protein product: CAWNQGLGYTF.

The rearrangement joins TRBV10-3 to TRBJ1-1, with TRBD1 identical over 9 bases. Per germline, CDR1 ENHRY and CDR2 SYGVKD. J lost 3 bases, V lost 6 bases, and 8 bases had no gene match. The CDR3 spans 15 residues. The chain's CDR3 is CAIRGTGLVDTEAFF. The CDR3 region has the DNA TGTGCCATCAGAGGGACAGGGTTGGTGGACACTGAAGCTTTCTTT.

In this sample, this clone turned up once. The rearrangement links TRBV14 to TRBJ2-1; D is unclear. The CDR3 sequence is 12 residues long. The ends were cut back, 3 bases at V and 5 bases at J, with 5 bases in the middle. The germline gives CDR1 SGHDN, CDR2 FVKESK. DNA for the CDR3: TGTGCCAGCAGCCAGGCAAACAATGAGCAGTTCTTC. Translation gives CASSQANNEQFF.

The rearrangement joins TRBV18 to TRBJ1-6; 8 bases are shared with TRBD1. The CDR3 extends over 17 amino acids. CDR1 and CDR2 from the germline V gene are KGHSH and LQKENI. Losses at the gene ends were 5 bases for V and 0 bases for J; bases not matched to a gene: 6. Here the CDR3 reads CASSTGDRSSYNSPLHF. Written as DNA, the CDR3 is TGTGCCAGCTCAACGGGGGACAGGAGCTCCTATAATTCACCCCTCCACTTT.

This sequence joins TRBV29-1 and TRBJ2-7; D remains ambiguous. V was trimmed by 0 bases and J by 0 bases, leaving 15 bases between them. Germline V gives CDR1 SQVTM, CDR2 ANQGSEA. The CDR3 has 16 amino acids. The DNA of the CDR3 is TGCAGCGTTGAAGATAGTACAGCTTCATCCTCCTACGAGCAGTACTTC. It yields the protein CSVEDSTASSSYEQYF.

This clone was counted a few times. CDR3 region: CASSWRHANGELFF. In nucleotides, the CDR3 is TGCGCCAGCAGCTGGAGACATGCAAACGGGGAGCTGTTTTTT. This sequence joins TRBV5-1 and TRBJ2-2; D remains unclear. There are 14 residues in the CDR3. V was pared by 3 bases and J by 7 bases, with 13 bases between. CDR1 and CDR2 (germline): SGHRS, YFSETQ.

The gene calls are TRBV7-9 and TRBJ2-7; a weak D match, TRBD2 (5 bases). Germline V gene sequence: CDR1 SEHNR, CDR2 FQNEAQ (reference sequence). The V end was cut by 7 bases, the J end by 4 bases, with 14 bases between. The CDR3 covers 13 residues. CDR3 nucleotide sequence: TGTGCCAGCACCGTCTCGGAGGCTTACGAGCAGTACTTC. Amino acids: CASTVSEAYEQYF. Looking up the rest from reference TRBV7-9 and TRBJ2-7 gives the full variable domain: DTGVSQNPRHKITKRGQNVTFRCDPISEHNRLYWYRQTLGQGPEFLTYFQNEAQLEKSRLLSDRFSAERPKGSFSTLEIQRTEQGDSAMYLCASTVSEAYEQYFGPGTRLTVT.

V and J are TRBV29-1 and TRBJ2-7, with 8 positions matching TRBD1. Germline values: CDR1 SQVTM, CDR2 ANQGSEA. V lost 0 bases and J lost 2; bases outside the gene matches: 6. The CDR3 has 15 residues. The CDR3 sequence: CSVEEEGQGTYEQYF. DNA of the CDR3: TGCAGCGTTGAAGAGGAAGGACAGGGAACCTACGAGCAGTACTTC.

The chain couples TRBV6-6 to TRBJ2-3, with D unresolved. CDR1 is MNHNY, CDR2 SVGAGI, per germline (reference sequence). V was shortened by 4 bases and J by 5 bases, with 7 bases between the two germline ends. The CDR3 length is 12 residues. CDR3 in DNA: TGTGCCAGCAGTTGGCCGGGAGATACGCAGTATTTT. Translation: CASSWPGDTQYF.

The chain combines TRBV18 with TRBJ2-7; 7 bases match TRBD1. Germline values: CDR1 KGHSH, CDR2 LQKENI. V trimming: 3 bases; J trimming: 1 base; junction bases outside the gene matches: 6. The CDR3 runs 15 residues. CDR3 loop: CASSPDREPSYEQYF. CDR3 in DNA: TGTGCCAGCTCACCCGACAGGGAACCATCCTACGAGCAGTACTTC. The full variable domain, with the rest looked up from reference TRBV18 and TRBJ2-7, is NAGVMQNPRHLVRRRGQEARLRCSPMKGHSHVYWYRQLPEEGLKFMVYLQKENIIDESGMPKERFSAEFPKEGPSILRIQQVVRGDSAAYFCASSPDREPSYEQYFGPGTRLTVT.